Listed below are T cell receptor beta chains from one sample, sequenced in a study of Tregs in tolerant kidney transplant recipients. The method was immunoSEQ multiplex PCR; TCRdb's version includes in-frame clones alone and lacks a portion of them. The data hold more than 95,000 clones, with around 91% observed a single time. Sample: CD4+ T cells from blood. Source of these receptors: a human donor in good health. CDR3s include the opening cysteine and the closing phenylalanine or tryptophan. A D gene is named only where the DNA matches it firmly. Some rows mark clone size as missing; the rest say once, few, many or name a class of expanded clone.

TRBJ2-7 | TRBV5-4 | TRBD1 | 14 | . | CASGPTGASYEQYF | TGTGCCAGCGGCCCGACAGGGGCATCCTACGAGCAGTACTTC
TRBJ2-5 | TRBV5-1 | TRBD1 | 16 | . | CASSLEDRIVQGAQYF | TGCGCCAGCAGCTTGGAGGACAGGATCGTTCAGGGGGCCCAGTACTTC
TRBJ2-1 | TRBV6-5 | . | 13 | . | CASTAGQLNEQFF | TGTGCCAGCACTGCGGGACAGCTCAATGAGCAGTTCTTC
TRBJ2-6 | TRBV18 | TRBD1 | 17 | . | CASSPQTGSSGANVLTF | TGTGCCAGCTCACCCCAGACAGGGAGCTCTGGGGCCAACGTCCTGACTTTC
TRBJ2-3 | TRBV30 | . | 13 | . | CAWSVEFTDTQYF | TGTGCCTGGAGTGTCGAGTTCACAGATACGCAGTATTTT
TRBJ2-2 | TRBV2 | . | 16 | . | CASSELRVANTGELFF | TGTGCCAGCAGTGAATTGCGGGTGGCGAACACCGGGGAGCTGTTTTTT
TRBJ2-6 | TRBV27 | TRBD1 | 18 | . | CASSLRSQGVGGANVLTF | TGTGCCAGCAGTTTAAGGAGTCAGGGGGTAGGTGGGGCCAACGTCCTGACTTTC
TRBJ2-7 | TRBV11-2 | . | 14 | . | CASTVRGGSYEQYF | TGTGCCAGCACTGTTAGGGGGGGGTCCTACGAGCAGTACTTC
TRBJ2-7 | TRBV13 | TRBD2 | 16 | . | CASSLGGGSGRAQQYF | TGTGCCAGCAGCTTAGGGGGAGGTAGCGGGAGGGCCCAGCAGTACTTC
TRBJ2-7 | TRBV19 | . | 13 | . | CASSRPGTYEQYF | TGTGCCAGTAGTAGGCCCGGGACCTACGAGCAGTACTTC
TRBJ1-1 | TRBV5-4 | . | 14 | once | CASSPAGAGTEAFF | TGTGCCAGCAGCCCGGCAGGGGCGGGCACTGAAGCTTTCTTT
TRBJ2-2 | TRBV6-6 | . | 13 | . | CASSYAGAGELFF | TGTGCCAGCAGTTATGCAGGGGCCGGGGAGCTGTTTTTT
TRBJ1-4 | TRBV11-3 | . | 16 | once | CASSHDGRVKGEKLFF | TGTGCCAGCAGCCATGACGGCAGGGTGAAAGGAGAAAAACTGTTTTTT
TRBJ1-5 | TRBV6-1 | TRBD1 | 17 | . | CASSAGVTGASNQPQHF | TGTGCCAGCAGTGCAGGCGTGACAGGGGCGAGCAATCAGCCCCAGCATTTT
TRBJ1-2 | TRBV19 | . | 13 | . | CASRQEGDYGYTF | TGTGCCAGTCGACAGGAAGGGGACTATGGCTACACCTTC
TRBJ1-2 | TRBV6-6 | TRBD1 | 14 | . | CASRTRQGANGYTF | TGTGCCAGCAGAACTAGACAGGGGGCTAATGGCTACACCTTC
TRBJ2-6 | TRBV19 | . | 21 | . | CASSIVRARTTLHSGANVLTF | TGTGCCAGTAGTATAGTCAGAGCCCGGACAACCCTCCACTCTGGGGCCAACGTCCTGACTTTC
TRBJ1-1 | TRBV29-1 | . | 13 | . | CSVAGVRYTEAFF | TGCAGCGTTGCGGGGGTGCGGTACACTGAAGCTTTCTTT
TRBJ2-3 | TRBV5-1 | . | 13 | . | CASSFIPTDTQYF | TGCGCCAGCAGCTTTATCCCCACAGATACGCAGTATTTT
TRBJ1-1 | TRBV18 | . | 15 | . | CASSSRGQLNTEAFF | TGTGCCAGCTCATCAAGGGGACAATTGAACACTGAAGCTTTCTTT
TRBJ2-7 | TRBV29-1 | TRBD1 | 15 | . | CSIHFSGTGGYEQYF | TGCAGCATACACTTCTCCGGGACAGGGGGCTACGAGCAGTACTTC
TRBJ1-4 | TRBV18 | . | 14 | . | CASSPKEPREKLFF | TGTGCCAGCTCACCAAAAGAACCTCGGGAAAAACTGTTTTTT
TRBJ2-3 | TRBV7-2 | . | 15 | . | CASSLQTGDTDTQYF | TGTGCCAGCAGCCTACAGACAGGTGACACAGATACGCAGTATTTT
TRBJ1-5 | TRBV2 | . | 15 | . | CASSDPGTGYQPQHF | TGTGCCAGCAGTGATCCCGGAACAGGGTACCAGCCCCAGCATTTT
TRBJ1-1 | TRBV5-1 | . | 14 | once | CASSRDGLNTEAFF | TGCGCCAGCAGCAGGGACGGTTTGAACACTGAAGCTTTCTTT
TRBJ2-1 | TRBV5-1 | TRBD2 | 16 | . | CASSFDGGNYGNEQFF | TGCGCCAGCAGCTTCGACGGGGGGAATTACGGCAATGAGCAGTTCTTC
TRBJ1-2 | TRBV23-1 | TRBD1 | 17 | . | CASSHPVFPGQGIGYTF | TGCGCCAGCAGTCATCCGGTCTTCCCGGGACAGGGGATTGGCTACACCTTC
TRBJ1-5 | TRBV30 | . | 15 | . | CAWSVGEYSNQPQHF | TGTGCCTGGAGTGTGGGGGAGTATAGCAATCAGCCCCAGCATTTT
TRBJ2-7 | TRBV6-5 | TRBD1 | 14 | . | CASRQGQGIYEQYF | TGTGCCAGCAGACAGGGACAGGGAATCTACGAGCAGTACTTC
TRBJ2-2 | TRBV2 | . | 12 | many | CASRREAGELFF | TGTGCCAGCAGGAGGGAGGCCGGGGAGCTGTTTTTT
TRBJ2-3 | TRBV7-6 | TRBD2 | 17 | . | CASSSPGLAGDTDTQYF | TGTGCCAGCAGCTCCCCCGGACTAGCGGGGGACACAGATACGCAGTATTTT
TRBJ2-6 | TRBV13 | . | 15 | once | CASSLAGVGANVLTF | TGTGCCAGCAGCTTAGCAGGGGTTGGGGCCAACGTCCTGACTTTC
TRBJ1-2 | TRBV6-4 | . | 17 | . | CASSVSGLPPGVYGYTF | TGTGCCAGCAGTGTCTCGGGACTCCCGCCGGGGGTCTATGGCTACACCTTC
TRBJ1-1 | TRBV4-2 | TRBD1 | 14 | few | CASSPDRGDTEAFF | TGTGCCAGCAGCCCAGACAGGGGGGACACTGAAGCTTTCTTT
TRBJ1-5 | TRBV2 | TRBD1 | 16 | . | CASSGDRRYSNQPQHF | TGTGCCAGCAGTGGGGACAGGCGTTATAGCAATCAGCCCCAGCATTTT
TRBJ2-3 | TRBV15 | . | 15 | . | CATSRDTYSTDTQYF | TGTGCCACCAGCAGAGATACTTACTCCACAGATACGCAGTATTTT
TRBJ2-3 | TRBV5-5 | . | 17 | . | CASSLGGARALTDTQYF | TGTGCCAGCAGCTTGGGGGGGGCCCGTGCCCTCACAGATACGCAGTATTTT
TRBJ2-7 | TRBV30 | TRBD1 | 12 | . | CAWRQGGYEQYF | TGTGCCTGGAGACAGGGGGGCTACGAGCAGTACTTC
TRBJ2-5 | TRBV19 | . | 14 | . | CASSVQGIQETQYF | TGTGCCAGTAGTGTCCAGGGGATCCAAGAGACCCAGTACTTC
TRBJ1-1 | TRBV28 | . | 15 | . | CASSLPGSLNTEAFF | TGTGCCAGCAGTCTTCCGGGGTCGCTGAACACTGAAGCTTTCTTT
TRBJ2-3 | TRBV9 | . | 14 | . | CASSVLGVTDTQYF | TGTGCCAGCAGCGTACTGGGGGTCACAGATACGCAGTATTTT
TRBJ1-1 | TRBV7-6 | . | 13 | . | CASSPGRNTEAFF | TGTGCCAGCAGCCCCGGCAGGAACACTGAAGCTTTCTTT
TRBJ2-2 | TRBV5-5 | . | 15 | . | CASSLLVTSTGELFF | TGTGCCAGCAGCTTGCTGGTGACCAGCACCGGGGAGCTGTTTTTT
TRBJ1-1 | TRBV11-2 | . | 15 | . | CASSLGMGPNTEAFF | TGTGCCAGCAGCTTAGGGATGGGCCCGAACACTGAAGCTTTCTTT
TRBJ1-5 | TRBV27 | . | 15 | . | CASSFQSDSNQPQHF | TGTGCCAGCAGTTTTCAGTCGGATAGCAATCAGCCCCAGCATTTT
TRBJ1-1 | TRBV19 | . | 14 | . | CASSIAGARAEAFF | TGTGCCAGTAGTATTGCGGGGGCGCGGGCTGAAGCTTTCTTT
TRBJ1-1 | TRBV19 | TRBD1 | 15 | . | CASSWITGDRTEAFF | TGTGCCAGTAGTTGGATTACAGGGGACCGCACTGAAGCTTTCTTT
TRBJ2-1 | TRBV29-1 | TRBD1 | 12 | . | CSVDRGLNEQFF | TGCAGCGTAGACAGGGGGCTCAATGAGCAGTTCTTC
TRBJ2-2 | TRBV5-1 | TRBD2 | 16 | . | CASSSIAGGNTGELFF | TGCGCCAGCAGCTCAATTGCGGGGGGGAACACCGGGGAGCTGTTTTTT
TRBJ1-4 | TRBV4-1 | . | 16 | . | CASSQDGPSLGEKLFF | TGCGCCAGCAGCCAAGATGGGCCGAGCTTAGGGGAAAAACTGTTTTTT
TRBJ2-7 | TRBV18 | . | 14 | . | CASSPAGFSYEQYF | TGTGCCAGCTCACCGGCGGGGTTCTCCTACGAGCAGTACTTC
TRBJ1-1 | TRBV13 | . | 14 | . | CASSLVWENTEAFF | TGTGCCAGCAGCCTGGTATGGGAGAACACTGAAGCTTTCTTT
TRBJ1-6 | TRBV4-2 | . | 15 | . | CASSHAVDTDSPLHF | TGTGCCAGCAGTCACGCAGTAGACACTGATTCACCCCTCCACTTT
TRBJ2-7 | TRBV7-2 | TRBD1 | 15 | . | CASSFAGTGYYEQYF | TGTGCCAGCAGCTTTGCCGGGACAGGGTACTACGAGCAGTACTTC
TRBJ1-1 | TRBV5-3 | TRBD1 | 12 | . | CARSSGTGEAFF | TGTGCCAGAAGCTCAGGAACAGGGGAGGCTTTCTTT
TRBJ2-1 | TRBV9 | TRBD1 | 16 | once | CASSVLSGQTYNEQFF | TGTGCCAGCAGCGTTCTTTCGGGACAGACCTACAATGAGCAGTTCTTC
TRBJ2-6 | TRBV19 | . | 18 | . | CASSIRSGRSSGANVLTF | TGTGCCAGTAGTATTCGGTCGGGTCGAAGCTCTGGGGCCAACGTCCTGACTTTC
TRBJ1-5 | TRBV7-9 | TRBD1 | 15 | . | CASSSRTGENQPQHF | TGTGCCAGCAGCTCCCGGACAGGGGAGAATCAGCCCCAGCATTTT
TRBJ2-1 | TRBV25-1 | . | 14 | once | CASSENVPDNEQFF | TGTGCCAGCAGTGAAAACGTACCGGACAATGAGCAGTTCTTC